These T cell receptor beta chains were read from a single sample in a study of OX40 agonist ivuxolimab in advanced cancers. Method: immunoSEQ multiplex PCR; TCRdb's copy keeps in-frame clones and lacks some. The data contain about 80,000 clones, about nine tenths of them singletons. Here the sequenced sample was CD4+ or CD8+ T cells sorted from blood, taken in a trial of the OX40 agonist ivuxolimab. The source of these receptors is an adult with an advanced solid tumor such as melanoma, head and neck, liver or kidney cancer. Both conserved end residues are part of each CDR3. The D gene is left open where the match is weak. Where a row states a size, it is once, few, many or the class of an expanded clone; other rows omit it.

TRBJ2-2,TRBD2,TRBV19,-,TGTGCCAGTAGTGCAACCCGGGGACTAGCGGGAGATAGGGAGCTGTTTTTT,CASSATRGLAGDRELFF
TRBJ1-5,-,TRBV4-1,-,TGCGCCAGCAGCCAGCCACAGGGACATAGCAATCAGCCCCAGCATTTT,CASSQPQGHSNQPQHF
TRBJ1-4,-,TRBV5-3,-,TGTGCCAGACACTTCAGAACGGAAAAACTGTTTTTT,CARHFRTEKLFF
TRBJ1-5,-,TRBV5-4,few,TGTGCCAGCAGCTTCGACCGGGATGTCAGTCAGCCCCAGCATTTT,CASSFDRDVSQPQHF
TRBJ2-1,TRBD2,TRBV7-9,-,TGTGCCAGCAGCCCAGGCAGTAGCGGGAGCAATGAGCAGTTCTTC,CASSPGSSGSNEQFF
TRBJ2-5,-,TRBV21-1,-,TGTGCCAGCAGCAAAGGACACCAAGAGACCCAGTACTTC,CASSKGHQETQYF
TRBJ2-3,TRBD1,TRBV28,-,TGTGCCAGCAGTTCCCCAGGAGAGACAGGGAGCACAGATACGCAGTATTTT,CASSSPGETGSTDTQYF
TRBJ1-4,-,TRBV27,-,TGTGCCAGCAGCCCTAGGGGACACTATAATGAAAAACTGTTTTTT,CASSPRGHYNEKLFF
TRBJ2-6,-,TRBV4-1,-,TGCGCCAGCAGCCGCGAATACCGGGACACGAGCTCTGGGGCCAACGTCCTGACTTTC,CASSREYRDTSSGANVLTF
TRBJ2-3,-,TRBV12-5,-,TGTGCTAGTGGTTTGAATCGGGGCCCTCGCGCAGATACGCAGTATTTT,CASGLNRGPRADTQYF
TRBJ1-1,TRBD1,TRBV18,-,TGTGCCAGCTCACCGGGACAGGCTCGGAGGGGCGAAGCTTTCTTT,CASSPGQARRGEAFF
TRBJ2-1,-,TRBV5-1,-,TGCGCCAGCAGCTTGGAGTCAGGGTGGTGGAATGAGCAGTTCTTC,CASSLESGWWNEQFF
TRBJ2-5,-,TRBV5-1,-,TGCGCCAGTCTATCCGGGAGCCCGGCGGGGGAGACCCAGTACTTC,CASLSGSPAGETQYF
TRBJ2-1,TRBD2,TRBV5-1,once,TGCGCCAGCAGCTTGGCCGTTGGGACTAGCGGTAATGAGCAGTTCTTC,CASSLAVGTSGNEQFF
TRBJ1-4,-,TRBV7-9,-,TGTGCCAGCAGATCAACTAATGAAAAACTGTTTTTT,CASRSTNEKLFF
TRBJ1-3,-,TRBV10-3,-,TGTGCCATCAGTGAGGGAACGGGATCTGGAAACACCATATATTTT,CAISEGTGSGNTIYF
TRBJ2-3,TRBD2,TRBV7-3,-,TGTGCCAGCAGTTTCCTGCTAGCGGGGGGCCGCGCAGATACGCAGTATTTT,CASSFLLAGGRADTQYF
TRBJ1-1,-,TRBV30,few,TGTGCCTGGAGGAGGACCGAGAACACTGAAGCTTTCTTT,CAWRRTENTEAFF
TRBJ1-4,TRBD1,TRBV28,-,TGTGCCAGCAGTCGGACAGGGGCAACTAATGAAAAACTGTTTTTT,CASSRTGATNEKLFF
TRBJ1-5,-,TRBV19,-,TGTGCCAGTAGTTCAACAGTCGGAAATCAGCCCCAGCATTTT,CASSSTVGNQPQHF
TRBJ1-3,TRBD1,TRBV18,-,TGTGCCAGCTCACCGGCAGGGGGGTCTGGAAACACCATATATTTT,CASSPAGGSGNTIYF
TRBJ1-5,-,TRBV5-4,-,TGTGCCAGCAGTCGGATGGGCCAAGGGGGCAATCAGCCCCAGCATTTT,CASSRMGQGGNQPQHF
TRBJ2-7,-,TRBV29-1,-,TGCAGCGTGATACTGAGGGGATCCTACGAGCAGTACTTC,CSVILRGSYEQYF
TRBJ1-4,-,TRBV19,-,TGTGCCAGTAGTAGCGGGCTTTTAAATGAAAAACTGTTTTTT,CASSSGLLNEKLFF
TRBJ2-2,TRBD2,TRBV29-1,-,TGCAGCGGGGCGGGGGGGCCGGACACCGGGGAGCTGTTTTTT,CSGAGGPDTGELFF
TRBJ2-1,-,TRBV2,-,TGTGCCAGCAGCCGGGAAGCGGAACCCCTATACAATGAGCAGTTCTTC,CASSREAEPLYNEQFF
TRBJ2-2,-,TRBV19,-,TGTGCCAGTAGGATGGGGGACGGGGAGCTGTTTTTT,CASRMGDGELFF
TRBJ1-3,-,TRBV28,-,TGTGCCAGCAGTTTACCCCCAGGGGCCTCTATCTCTGGAAACACCATATATTTT,CASSLPPGASISGNTIYF
TRBJ1-1,-,TRBV28,once,TGTGCCAGCGGGTTACCTTGGAACACTGAAGCTTTCTTT,CASGLPWNTEAFF
TRBJ2-3,-,TRBV29-1,-,TGCAGCGTTGCAAGACCGGCCGAAACGCAGTATTTT,CSVARPAETQYF
TRBJ2-3,-,TRBV28,-,TGTGCCAGCAGTTTACCGGGGAGAGGGGGCACAGATACGCAGTATTTT,CASSLPGRGGTDTQYF
TRBJ1-1,-,TRBV5-1,-,TGCGCCAGCAGGGGGACGGCAGGAAATACTGAAGCTTTCTTT,CASRGTAGNTEAFF
TRBJ1-5,-,TRBV28,once,TGTGCCAGCAGTCCCTTCCCGCCGGGTCCCTCAGCCCAGCATTTT,CASSPFPPGPSAQHF
TRBJ2-5,-,TRBV6-5,-,TGTGCCAGCAGGCCCCACGGCGGGACCCAGTACTTC,CASRPHGGTQYF
TRBJ2-1,-,TRBV9,-,TGTGCCAGCAGCGTCTTCGCGGTCCCTAGGAATGAGCAGTTCTTC,CASSVFAVPRNEQFF
TRBJ2-6,TRBD1,TRBV5-1,-,TGCGCCAGCAGGGCCGGGACAGGGAACTCTGGGGCCAACGTCCTGACTTTC,CASRAGTGNSGANVLTF
TRBJ1-1,-,TRBV4-2,-,TGTGCCAGCAGCCAAGAGTGGGCCACTGAAGCTTTCTTT,CASSQEWATEAFF
TRBJ2-5,-,TRBV5-1,-,TGCGCCAGCAGCTTGGGGTCGGCGGGTGGAGAGACCCAGTACTTC,CASSLGSAGGETQYF
TRBJ1-1,-,TRBV10-1,-,TGCGCCAGCAAGGGGCGACAGGACACTGAAGCTTTCTTT,CASKGRQDTEAFF
TRBJ1-4,-,TRBV19,-,TGTGCCAGTAGCCAGGCGTTTGCTAATGAAAAACTGTTTTTT,CASSQAFANEKLFF
TRBJ2-7,-,TRBV19,-,TGTGCCAGTAGTAGGGTGACCTCCTACGAGCAGTACTTC,CASSRVTSYEQYF